These 23 T cell receptor beta chains share one sample of origin, sequenced in a study of blood T cell repertoires in COVID-19. Repertoires were generated with immunoSEQ multiplex PCR, while TCRdb's copy carries only in-frame clones and drops some. Of more than 200,000 clones detected, about four fifths appear once; the ten largest clones hold approximately 4.7%. The sample taken for sequencing was peripheral blood. The receptors come from a man aged 50 to 59 with active or convalescent COVID-19.

This rearrangement joins TRBV28 to TRBJ2-5, with 10 positions matching TRBD2. Germline V lookup: CDR1 MDHEN, CDR2 SYDVKM. J was trimmed by 2 bases and V by 3 bases; bases with no gene match: 9. This CDR3 region has 17 residues. The CDR3 DNA follows: TGTGCCAGCAGTTTCCCCGTAGCGGGGGGTCTACAAGAGACCCAGTACTTC. As protein: CASSFPVAGGLQETQYF.

A word on this clone: This sample also contains other DNA sequences that code for the same CDR3. The rearrangement joins TRBV15 to TRBJ1-6, with 8 bases matching TRBD1. CDR3 size: 14 residues. The ends lost 1 base at V and 7 bases at J; junction bases unmatched: 0. Germline values: CDR1 LNHNV, CDR2 YYDKDF (reference sequence). CDR3 amino acids: CATSRGQGNSPLHF. The CDR3 region has the DNA TGTGCCACCAGCAGAGGACAGGGGAATTCACCCCTCCACTTT.

Of note for this clone: This sample includes further DNA sequences coding for the same CDR3. This chain links TRBV27 with TRBJ1-5, with TRBD1 matching 8 bases. The junction had 4 bases not matched to a gene; V was cut back by 5 bases and J by 4 bases. Germline V CDR1 and CDR2: MNHEY, SMNVEV (reference sequence). The CDR3 consists of 14 residues. CDR3 loop: CASSPGQGNQPQHF. The CDR3 bases are TGTGCCAGCAGTCCCGGACAGGGAAATCAGCCCCAGCATTTT.

This chain connects TRBV7-2 to TRBJ2-1; D not resolved. V gave up 0 bases and J gave up 3 bases, with 9 bases separating them. The CDR3 is made up of 15 amino acids. Looked up from germline, CDR1 is SGHTA and CDR2 is FQGNSA. For the CDR3, the DNA is TGTGCCAGCAGCTTAGCCCCAGGCGTCTACAATGAGCAGTTCTTC. It is translated as CASSLAPGVYNEQFF.

This clone was detected a few times. The chain uses TRBV7-6 and TRBJ1-4, with unresolved D. CDR1 and CDR2 from the germline V gene are SGHVS and FNYEAQ. This CDR3 comprises 19 residues. Trimming pared 5 bases from V and 6 bases from J, leaving 28 bases between. CDR3 protein: CASSPQLNIDPRTYEKLFF. In nucleotides, the CDR3 is TGTGCCAGCAGCCCACAGTTGAACATTGATCCGCGAACCTATGAAAAACTGTTTTTT.

This clone was picked up one time. J is TRBJ1-1 and V is TRBV6-6; unclear D gene. V was pared by 7 bases and J by 0 bases, with 9 bases between. Germline CDR1 is MNHNY and CDR2 is SVGAGI (reference sequence). The CDR3 is 13 amino acids. CDR3 loop: CASIADMNTEAFF. The CDR3 bases are TGTGCCAGCATAGCCGATATGAACACTGAAGCTTTCTTT.

CDR3: CASSLGQLAGGSQETQYF. DNA for the CDR3: TGTGCCAGCAGCTTAGGCCAGCTAGCGGGGGGGAGTCAAGAGACCCAGTACTTC. The chain recombines TRBV11-3 with TRBJ2-5; TRBD2 matches at 12 bases. From germline, CDR1 is SGHNT and CDR2 YENEEA. The CDR3 has 18 amino acids. Losses at the gene ends were 1 base for V and 2 bases for J; bases not matched to a gene: 8.

The chain has TRBV3-1 (or the pseudogene TRBV3-2) and TRBJ1-3, with D perhaps matching TRBD1 (5 bases). The V end was cut by 0 bases, the J end by 4 bases, with 10 bases between. The CDR3 spans 15 residues. Germline-derived CDR1 and CDR2 are LGHDT and YNNKEL (reference sequence). The CDR3 sequence is CASSQDLGEGNTIYF. The CDR3 DNA follows: TGTGCCAGCAGCCAAGACCTAGGGGAAGGAAACACCATATATTTT.

The rearrangement links TRBV4-2 to TRBJ1-2; TRBD1 is a possible D gene (5 bases). V shed 1 base and J shed 3 bases, with 21 bases lying between them. This CDR3 has 18 residues. Germline assignment: CDR1 LGHNA and CDR2 YNFKEQ. The DNA for the CDR3 is TGTGCCAGCAGCCAAGGAAGCCCGACAGAGAACCGATACTATGGCTACACCTTC. It is translated as CASSQGSPTENRYYGYTF.

This clone was counted a single time. The chain is built from TRBV24-1 and TRBJ2-1; 8 nucleotides align to TRBD2. The V gene end was trimmed by 4 bases and the J gene end by 5 bases; junction bases not matched to a gene: 6. CDR1 and CDR2 (germline): KGHDR, SFDVKD. The CDR3 totals 15 residues. The CDR3 DNA is TGTGCCACCAGTGACCACAGCGGGGGAGACAATGAGCAGTTCTTC. Protein: CATSDHSGGDNEQFF.

The V call is TRBV6-1, the J call TRBJ2-5; the D is unclear. This CDR3 contains 13 residues. V was pared by 0 bases and J by 2 bases, with 4 bases between. Germline V gene sequence: CDR1 MNHNS, CDR2 SASEGT. CDR3 coding DNA: TGTGCCAGCAGTGAAGCTTTACAAGAGACCCAGTACTTC. This codes for CASSEALQETQYF.

This clone was picked up one time. V gene TRBV5-1 combines with J gene TRBJ2-2, with 7 bases lining up with TRBD1. CDR1 is SGHRS and CDR2 is YFSETQ in the germline V gene. V trimming: 6 bases; J trimming: 0 bases; junction bases outside the gene matches: 8. The CDR3 is made up of 16 amino acids. The CDR3 reads CASKTGLLPNTGELFF. DNA for the CDR3: TGCGCCAGCAAGACAGGGCTTCTTCCGAACACCGGGGAGCTGTTTTTT.

CDR3 coding DNA: TGTGCCAGCAGTGAAGCAGGTTGGAGCTCCTATAATTCACCCCTCCACTTT. Amino acid sequence: CASSEAGWSSYNSPLHF. The rearrangement uses TRBV6-1 and TRBJ1-6; D not certain. V was pared by 0 bases and J by 0 bases, with 9 bases between. From germline, CDR1 is MNHNS and CDR2 SASEGT. The CDR3 covers 17 residues.

The rearrangement uses TRBV5-1 and TRBJ1-6; maybe TRBD1 (6 bases). With 4 bases removed from V and 10 bases from J, the gap between germline ends came to 18 bases. Germline V gives CDR1 SGHRS, CDR2 YFSETQ. This CDR3 comprises 15 residues. The DNA for the CDR3 is TGCGCCAGCAGCCTCGGACAGTATTCGGGGTCACCCCTCCACTTT. It yields the protein CASSLGQYSGSPLHF.

The CDR3 region has the DNA TGTGCCAGCAGCCACAGGGAAGGTGAGCAGTTCTTC. The encoded protein is CASSHREGEQFF. This chain uses TRBV6-5 with TRBJ2-1, with D perhaps matching TRBD1 (6 bases). This CDR3 comprises 12 residues. Trimming shortened V by 6 bases and J by 9 bases, and 12 bases separated the two germline ends. Per the germline V gene, CDR1 is MNHEY and CDR2 is SVGAGI.

This chain uses TRBV5-4 with TRBJ1-3; maybe TRBD1 (5 bases). From germline, CDR1 is SGHNT and CDR2 YYREEE (reference sequence). The CDR3 length is 17 residues. The V gene lost 3 bases and the J gene lost 0 bases, with 16 bases spanning the gap. CDR3 DNA sequence: TGTGCCAGCAGCTCAGGGATATCGGTAGACTCTGGAAACACCATATATTTT. Translation gives CASSSGISVDSGNTIYF.

The chain carries TRBV7-3 and TRBJ2-1, with 16 bases matching TRBD2. After removal of 4 bases from V and 14 bases from J, the junction contained 5 bases not matched to a gene. CDR3 length: 14 residues. Germline values: CDR1 SGHTA, CDR2 FQGTGA. CDR3 loop: CASSSGLAGGPKFF. CDR3 nucleotide sequence: TGTGCCAGCAGCTCGGGACTAGCGGGGGGGCCTAAGTTCTTC.

The table lists this clone with a count of one. The chain carries TRBV28 and TRBJ1-4; D unclear. Trimming shortened V by 6 bases and J by 8 bases, and 22 bases separated the two germline ends. Germline V lookup: CDR1 MDHEN, CDR2 SYDVKM. CDR3 length: 16 amino acids. CDR3 DNA: TGTGCCAGCAGCCTATTAGACGGAGTGAATACGGAAAAACTGTTTTTT. It yields the protein CASSLLDGVNTEKLFF.

The V call is TRBV6-4, the J call TRBJ1-2; D uncertain. This CDR3 has 13 amino acids. With 5 bases removed from V and 2 bases from J, the gap between germline ends came to 9 bases. The germline V gene encodes CDR1 MRHNA and CDR2 SNTAGT. CDR3 sequence: CASSRTGNYGYTF. The CDR3 DNA reads as TGTGCCAGCAGTCGGACGGGAAACTATGGCTACACCTTC.

This clone was counted once. The chain has TRBV6-1 and TRBJ1-6, with D uncertain. Looked up from germline, CDR1 is MNHNS and CDR2 is SASEGT. V was clipped by 0 bases and J by 10 bases, with 10 bases between them. The CDR3 covers 14 residues. The CDR3 reads CASSEADAESPLHF. The CDR3 coding sequence is TGTGCCAGCAGTGAAGCCGACGCGGAATCACCCCTCCACTTT.

The chain uses TRBV4-2 and TRBJ1-1, with TRBD1 as a possible D gene (5 bases). CDR3 size: 17 residues. The V end was cut by 0 bases, the J end by 2 bases, with 16 bases between. Germline CDR1 LGHNA, CDR2 YNFKEQ. CDR3 bases: TGTGCCAGCAGCCAAGATTGGCAGGGAGCGGGAAACACTGAAGCTTTCTTT. This translates into CASSQDWQGAGNTEAFF.

The gene calls are TRBV18 and TRBJ2-1, with D maybe TRBD1 (6 bases). The V gene's germline CDR1 is KGHSH and CDR2 LQKENI. V gave up 5 bases and J gave up 4 bases, with 15 bases separating them. This CDR3 has 15 amino acids. The CDR3 coding sequence is TGTGCCAGCTCAGCTGGACAGTTGTCGTACAATGAGCAGTTCTTC. Protein sequence: CASSAGQLSYNEQFF. The entire variable domain, with the rest obtained from reference TRBV18 and TRBJ2-1, is as follows: NAGVMQNPRHLVRRRGQEARLRCSPMKGHSHVYWYRQLPEEGLKFMVYLQKENIIDESGMPKERFSAEFPKEGPSILRIQQVVRGDSAAYFCASSAGQLSYNEQFFGPGTRLTVL.

The gene calls are TRBV19 and TRBJ1-1; D not resolved. In germline, CDR1 is LNHDA, CDR2 SQIVND (reference sequence). Trimming took off 3 bases at V and 3 bases at J, with 11 bases between the two ends. The CDR3 runs to 14 residues. The CDR3 sequence is CASSIRSPDTEAFF. The CDR3 region has the DNA TGTGCCAGTAGTATTCGGAGTCCTGACACTGAAGCTTTCTTT.